This TCR beta chain stems from a study of blood T cell repertoires in COVID-19. As for the study in general: Spain, Italy and the United States supplied samples that represented acute and convalescent COVID-19.

Sequencing was performed with immunoSEQ multiplex PCR; in TCRdb, only in-frame clones are kept and a portion is missing. The sample consists of roughly 500,000 clones, approximately 87% of them appearing once. Living in under 30 US areas, the participants were between about 18 and 100 years of age. Symptom resolution, clearance, or two negative PCRs marked donors in Cohort 3 as recovered. Germline V gives CDR1 LGHNA, CDR2 YSLEER. V shed 8 bases, J shed 4 bases, and the junction held 15 bases outside the gene matches. The CDR3 contains 16 residues. The sample taken for sequencing was PBMCs or T cells enriched from blood (not recorded which). The receptor comes from a woman between 40 and 55 years old who had recovered from COVID-19. The V call is TRBV4-3, the J call TRBJ2-3; 7 nucleotides match TRBD2. The CDR3 region has the DNA TGCGCCAGCGGCCCCGATTCAGCGGGGTTACCAGATACGCAGTATTTT. This translates into CASGPDSAGLPDTQYF.